One sample yielded the 12 T cell receptor beta chains listed below, sequenced in a study of shared clonotypes between healthy human individuals. TCRdb's copy holds only in-frame clones and misses some; the assay was immunoSEQ multiplex PCR. The sample lists some 2,500,000 clones; roughly 93% were seen once. The sample taken for sequencing was naive CD4+ T cells from PBMCs. The subset denotes: CD45RA+ positively selected. These receptors came from a man between 18 and 35 years old in good health. Some clones in this sample may be carry-over from other donors' samples.

CDR3 in amino acids: CASSFAGVSTGELFF. CDR3 DNA: TGTGCCAGCAGCTTCGCGGGAGTTAGCACCGGGGAGCTGTTTTTT. The V and J genes are TRBV5-4 and TRBJ2-2, with TRBD2 matching 7 bases. Germline values: CDR1 SGHNT, CDR2 YYREEE (reference sequence). This CDR3 contains 15 residues. J gave up 4 bases and V 2 bases, and 5 bases lay outside the gene matches.

This chain joins TRBV28 and TRBJ1-2, with 7 nucleotides matching TRBD1. Germline CDR1 is MDHEN and CDR2 is SYDVKM. V gave up 6 bases and J gave up 4 bases; unmatched junction bases: 8. There are 14 residues in the CDR3. CDR3 DNA: TGTGCCAGCAGAAGCGGACAGGAGACCTATGGCTACACCTTC. Its translation: CASRSGQETYGYTF.

The chain links TRBV30 to TRBJ1-5; 9 bases are a match to TRBD1. There are 16 residues in the CDR3. Looked up from germline, CDR1 is GTSNPN and CDR2 is SVGIG (reference sequence). CDR3 amino acids: CAFQPGTGISNQPQHF. As DNA, the CDR3 is TGTGCTTTCCAACCCGGGACAGGGATTAGCAATCAGCCCCAGCATTTT.

The chain is built from TRBV19 and TRBJ1-2; D remains unclear. The V gene lost 1 base and the J gene lost 4 bases, with 13 bases spanning the gap. The CDR3 consists of 15 residues. The germline V gene has CDR1 LNHDA and CDR2 SQIVND (reference sequence). Written as DNA, the CDR3 is TGTGCCAGTAGTATAGGCTTGTCTCCAGCCTATGGCTACACCTTC. It codes for CASSIGLSPAYGYTF.

This sequence joins TRBV7-9 and TRBJ2-1; D unresolved. The CDR3 is 15 amino acids. CDR1 is SEHNR and CDR2 is FQNEAQ in the germline V gene (reference sequence). The germline V and J ends were trimmed by 5 bases and 8 bases, with 19 bases remaining between them. CDR3 nucleotide sequence: TGTGCCAGCAGCCCAATCGAGACCCCTGGATATGAGCAGTTCTTC. It codes for CASSPIETPGYEQFF. The variable domain in full, with the rest retrieved from reference TRBV7-9 and TRBJ2-1, is DTGVSQNPRHKITKRGQNVTFRCDPISEHNRLYWYRQTLGQGPEFLTYFQNEAQLEKSRLLSDRFSAERPKGSFSTLEIQRTEQGDSAMYLCASSPIETPGYEQFFGPGTRLTVL.

The chain couples TRBV7-9 to TRBJ2-2; D is ambiguous. The CDR3 contains 15 residues. Trimming pared 1 base from V and 5 bases from J, leaving 11 bases between. Per the germline V gene, CDR1 is SEHNR and CDR2 is FQNEAQ (reference sequence). CDR3 sequence reads: CASSLGSLGTGELFF. The DNA of the CDR3 is TGTGCCAGCAGCTTAGGGTCGTTGGGGACCGGGGAGCTGTTTTTT. The whole variable domain, filled in from reference TRBV7-9 and TRBJ2-2, reads DTGVSQNPRHKITKRGQNVTFRCDPISEHNRLYWYRQTLGQGPEFLTYFQNEAQLEKSRLLSDRFSAERPKGSFSTLEIQRTEQGDSAMYLCASSLGSLGTGELFFGEGSRLTVL.

V gene TRBV4-1 combines with J gene TRBJ2-1, with a weak D call TRBD1 (5 bases). Trimming pared 1 base from V and 5 bases from J, leaving 9 bases between. The CDR3 length is 14 residues. CDR1 is MGHRA, CDR2 YSYEKL, per germline. The CDR3: CASSQGYRNNEQFF. The CDR3 nucleotides are TGCGCCAGCAGCCAAGGTTACAGGAACAATGAGCAGTTCTTC.

The V call is TRBV12-5, the J call TRBJ1-1; perhaps TRBD1 as D (6 bases). CDR1 LGHNT and CDR2 FRNRAP come from the germline V gene. CDR3 size: 13 residues. The V end lost 7 bases, the J end lost 4 bases, and 13 bases lay between the germline ends. CDR3 bases: TGTGCTAGTGCAGGGGAGTTCGGCACTGAAGCTTTCTTT. Translation: CASAGEFGTEAFF. Full variable domain (rest looked up from reference TRBV12-5 and TRBJ1-1): DARVTQTPRHKVTEMGQEVTMRCQPILGHNTVFWYRQTMMQGLELLAYFRNRAPLDDSGMPKDRFSAEMPDATLATLKIQPSEPRDSAVYFCASAGEFGTEAFFGQGTRLTVV.

V and J are TRBV28 and TRBJ2-4; D perhaps matches TRBD2 (6 bases). From germline, CDR1 is MDHEN and CDR2 SYDVKM. Trimming removed 5 bases from V and 9 bases from J, with 20 bases in between. This CDR3 spans 15 amino acids. CDR3 nucleotide sequence: TGTGCCAGCAGTCCCGGGCCGATAGCGGATTGCATTCAGTACTTC. This gives the protein CASSPGPIADCIQYF.

The chain recombines TRBV7-4 with TRBJ1-2; 7 bases line up with TRBD1. The V segment lost 3 bases and the J segment 7 bases; nucleotides outside the gene matches: 11. This CDR3 is 15 amino acids long. The germline gives CDR1 SGHVT, CDR2 SQSDAQ. The CDR3, as DNA: TGTGCCAGCAGCTTGGACGCCAGGGGGGTTTCTGGCTACACCTTC. Its protein product is CASSLDARGVSGYTF.

The chain couples TRBV5-4 to TRBJ1-2, with a weak D call TRBD1 (5 bases). V was pared by 7 bases and J by 7 bases, with 17 bases between. In germline, CDR1 is SGHNT, CDR2 YYREEE (reference sequence). This CDR3 is 13 amino acids long. Written as DNA, the CDR3 is TGTGCCAGCGCCTCCCCGGTGGGGGGTGGCTACACCTTC. This sequence encodes CASASPVGGGYTF. Together with reference TRBV5-4 and TRBJ1-2, the CDR3 gives the full variable domain: ETGVTQSPTHLIKTRGQQVTLRCSSQSGHNTVSWYQQALGQGPQFIFQYYREEENGRGNFPPRFSGLQFPNYSSELNVNALELDDSALYLCASASPVGGGYTFGSGTRLTVV.

This clone has only one observation. V gene TRBV1 combines with J gene TRBJ1-3. TRBV1 is reported as a pseudogene. The CDR3 covers 16 residues. The DNA of the CDR3 is TGCACCAGCAGCCAAGATCACGAGAACTCTGGAAACACCATATATTTT. Translating it yields CTSSQDHENSGNTIYF.